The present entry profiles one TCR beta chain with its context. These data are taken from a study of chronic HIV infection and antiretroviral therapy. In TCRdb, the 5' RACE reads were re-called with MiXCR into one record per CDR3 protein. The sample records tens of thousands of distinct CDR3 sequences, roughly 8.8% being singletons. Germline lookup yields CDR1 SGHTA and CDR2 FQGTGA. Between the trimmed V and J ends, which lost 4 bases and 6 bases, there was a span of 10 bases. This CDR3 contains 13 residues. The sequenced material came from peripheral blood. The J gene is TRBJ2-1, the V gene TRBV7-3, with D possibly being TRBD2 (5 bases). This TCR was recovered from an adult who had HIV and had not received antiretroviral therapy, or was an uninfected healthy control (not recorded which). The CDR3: CASSSPAGNEQFF. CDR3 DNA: TGTGCCAGCAGCTCCCCGGCGGGCAATGAGCAGTTCTTC. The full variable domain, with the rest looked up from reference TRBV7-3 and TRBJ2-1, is GAGVSQTPSNKVTEKGKYVELRCDPISGHTALYWYRQSLGQGPEFLIYFQGTGAADDSGLPNDRFFAVRPEGSVSTLKIQRTERGDSAVYLCASSSPAGNEQFFGPGTRLTVL.